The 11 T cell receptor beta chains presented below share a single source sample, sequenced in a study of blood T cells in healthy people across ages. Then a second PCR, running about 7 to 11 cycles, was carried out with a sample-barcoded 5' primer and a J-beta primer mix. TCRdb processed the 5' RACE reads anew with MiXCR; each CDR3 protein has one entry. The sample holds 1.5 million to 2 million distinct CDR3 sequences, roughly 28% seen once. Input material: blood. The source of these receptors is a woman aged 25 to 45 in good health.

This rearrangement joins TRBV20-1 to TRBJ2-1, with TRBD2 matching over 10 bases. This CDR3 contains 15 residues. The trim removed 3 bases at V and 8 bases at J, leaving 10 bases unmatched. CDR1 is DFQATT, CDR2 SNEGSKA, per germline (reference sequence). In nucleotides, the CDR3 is TGCAGTGCTAGCACCGTCGATACTAGCGGGGATGAGCAGTTCTTC. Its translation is CSASTVDTSGDEQFF.

CDR3 in amino acids: CASSLVDSKNYGYTF. The DNA for the CDR3 is TGTGCCAGCAGCTTGGTGGACAGCAAAAACTATGGCTACACCTTC. V is TRBV5-6 and J is TRBJ1-2; perhaps TRBD1 as D (6 bases). CDR3 size: 15 residues. Trimming left V 0 bases short and J 2 bases short, with 11 bases between. Germline values: CDR1 SGHDT, CDR2 YYEEEE.

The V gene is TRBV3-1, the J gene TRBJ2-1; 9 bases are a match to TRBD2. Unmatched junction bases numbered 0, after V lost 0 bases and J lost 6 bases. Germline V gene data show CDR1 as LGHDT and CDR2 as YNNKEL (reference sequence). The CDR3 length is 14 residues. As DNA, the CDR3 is TGTGCCAGCAGCCAAGAGGGACTAGCCAATGAGCAGTTCTTC. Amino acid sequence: CASSQEGLANEQFF.

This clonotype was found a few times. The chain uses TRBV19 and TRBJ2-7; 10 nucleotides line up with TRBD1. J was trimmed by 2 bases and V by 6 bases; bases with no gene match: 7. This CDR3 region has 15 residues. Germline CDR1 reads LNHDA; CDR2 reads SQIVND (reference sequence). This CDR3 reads CASRRQGASAYEQYF. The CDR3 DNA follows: TGTGCCAGTAGGCGACAGGGGGCTAGCGCCTACGAGCAGTACTTC.

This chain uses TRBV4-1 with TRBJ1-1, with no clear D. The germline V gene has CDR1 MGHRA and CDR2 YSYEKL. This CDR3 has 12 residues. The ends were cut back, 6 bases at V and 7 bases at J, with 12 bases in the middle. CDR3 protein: CASSFGKDEAFF. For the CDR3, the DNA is TGCGCCAGCAGTTTCGGGAAGGATGAAGCTTTCTTT.

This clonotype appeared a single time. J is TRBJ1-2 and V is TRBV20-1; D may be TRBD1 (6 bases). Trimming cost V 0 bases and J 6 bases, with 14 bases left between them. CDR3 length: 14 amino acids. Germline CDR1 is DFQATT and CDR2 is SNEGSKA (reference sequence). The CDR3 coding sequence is TGCAGTGCTAGAGACCTGGGCAAGGGGGATGGCTACACCTTC. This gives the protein CSARDLGKGDGYTF.

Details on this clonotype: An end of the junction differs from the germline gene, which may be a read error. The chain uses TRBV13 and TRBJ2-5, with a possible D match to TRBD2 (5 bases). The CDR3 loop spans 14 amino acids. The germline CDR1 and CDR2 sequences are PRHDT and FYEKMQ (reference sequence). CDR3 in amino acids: CVSSLTRGQETQYF. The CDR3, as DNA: TGTGTCAGCAGCTTAACCCGGGGCCAAGAGACCCAGTACTTC. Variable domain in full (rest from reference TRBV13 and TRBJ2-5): AAGVIQSPRHLIKEKRETATLKCYPIPRHDTVYWYQQGPGQDPQFLISFYEKMQSDKGSIPDRFSAQQFSDYHSELNMSSLELGDSALYFCVSSLTRGQETQYFGPGTRLLVL.

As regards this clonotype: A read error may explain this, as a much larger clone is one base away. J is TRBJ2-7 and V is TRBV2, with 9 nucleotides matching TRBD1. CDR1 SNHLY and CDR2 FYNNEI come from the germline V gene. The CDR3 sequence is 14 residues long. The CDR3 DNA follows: TGTGTCAGCAGTGAGACAGGGGGCTCCTACGAGCAGTACTTC. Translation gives CVSSETGGSYEQYF.

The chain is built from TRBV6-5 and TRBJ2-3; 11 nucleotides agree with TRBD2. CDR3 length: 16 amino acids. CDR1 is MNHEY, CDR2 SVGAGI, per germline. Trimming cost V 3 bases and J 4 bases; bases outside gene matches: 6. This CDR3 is CASSYTTSGVADTQYF. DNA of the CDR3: TGTGCCAGCAGTTATACGACTAGCGGGGTCGCAGATACGCAGTATTTT.

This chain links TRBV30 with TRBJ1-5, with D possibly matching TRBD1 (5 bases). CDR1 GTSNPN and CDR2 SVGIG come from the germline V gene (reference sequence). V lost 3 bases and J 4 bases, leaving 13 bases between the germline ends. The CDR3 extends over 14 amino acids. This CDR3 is CAWRDRDGNQPQHF. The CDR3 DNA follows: TGTGCCTGGAGAGACAGAGACGGGAATCAGCCCCAGCATTTT.

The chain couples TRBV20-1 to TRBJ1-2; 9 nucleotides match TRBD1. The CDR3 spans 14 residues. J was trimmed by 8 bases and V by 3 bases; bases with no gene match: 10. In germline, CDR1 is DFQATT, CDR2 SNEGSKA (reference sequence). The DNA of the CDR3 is TGCAGTGCTAGCCCGGACAGGGGTTCGCTCGGCTACACCTTC. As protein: CSASPDRGSLGYTF.